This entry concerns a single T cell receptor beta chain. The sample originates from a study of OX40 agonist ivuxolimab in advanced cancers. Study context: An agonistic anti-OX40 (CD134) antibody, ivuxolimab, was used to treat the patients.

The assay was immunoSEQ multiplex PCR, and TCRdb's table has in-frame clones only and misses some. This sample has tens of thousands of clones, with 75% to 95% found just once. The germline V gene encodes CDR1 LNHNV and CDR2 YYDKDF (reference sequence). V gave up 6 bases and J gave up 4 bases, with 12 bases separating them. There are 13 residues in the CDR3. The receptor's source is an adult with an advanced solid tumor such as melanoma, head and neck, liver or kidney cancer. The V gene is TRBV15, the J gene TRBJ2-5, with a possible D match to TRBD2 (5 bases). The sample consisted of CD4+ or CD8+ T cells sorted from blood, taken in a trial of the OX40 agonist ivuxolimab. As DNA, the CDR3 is TGTGCCACCAGGCCCTGGGCGGGAGAGACCCAGTACTTC. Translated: CATRPWAGETQYF. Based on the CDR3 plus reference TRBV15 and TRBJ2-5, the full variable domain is DAMVIQNPRYQVTQFGKPVTLSCSQTLNHNVMYWYQQKSSQAPKLLFHYYDKDFNNEADTPDNFQSRRPNTSFCFLDIRSPGLGDTAMYLCATRPWAGETQYFGPGTRLLVL.